The 3 T cell receptor beta chains given below trace back to one sample, sequenced in a study of shared T cell receptors in the human thymus. Data came from immunoSEQ multiplex PCR; TCRdb stores just in-frame clones and leaves some out. The sample yields approximately 490,000 clones, 75% to 80% seen once. These data also featured in a second study, about human thymus T cells.

What was sequenced was thymocytes. These receptors were obtained from a boy in the first two years of life with a congenital heart defect.

The rearrangement uses TRBV10-3 and TRBJ2-5; TRBD2 agrees at 9 bases. This CDR3 is 17 amino acids long. CDR1 and CDR2 (germline): ENHRY, SYGVKD. Germline trimming cut 2 bases from V and 2 bases from J; bases unmatched to any gene: 9. In DNA form, the CDR3 reads TGTGCCATCAGTGAGATTCTAGCGGGGAGGGGTCAAGAGACCCAGTACTTC. This translates into CAISEILAGRGQETQYF.

This clone occurred once. This chain joins TRBV2 and TRBJ2-7, with D tentatively TRBD2 (5 bases). Trimming shortened V by 11 bases and J by 4 bases, and 15 bases separated the two germline ends. CDR3 length equals 12 residues. Germline lookup yields CDR1 SNHLY and CDR2 FYNNEI. The CDR3 region has the DNA TGTGCCTCCCATGAGGGAGTTTACGAGCAGTACTTC. Amino acids: CASHEGVYEQYF.

This clone was observed a few times. This chain connects TRBV28 to TRBJ1-2; TRBD1 matches at 9 bases. V shed 11 bases and J 4 bases; nucleotides not matched to a gene: 8. The V gene's germline CDR1 is MDHEN and CDR2 SYDVKM. CDR3 length: 13 residues. This chain's CDR3 is CASSKGQGYGYTF. The CDR3 DNA sequence: TGTGCCTCCTCTAAGGGACAGGGCTATGGCTACACCTTC.